This TCR beta chain originates from a study of T cell responses to AZD1222 COVID-19 vaccine. Sequencing used immunoSEQ multiplex PCR; TCRdb keeps in-frame clones, though not all of them. The sample carries around 140,000 clones, roughly nine tenths recorded once. The CDR3 sequence is 14 residues long. Germline CDR1 and CDR2: KGHSH and LQKENI. V was clipped by 3 bases and J by 8 bases; unmatched bases: 6. General study results and limits: It was only after the peak T cell response that any repertoires were sampled. Spike-spanning, vaccine-associated CD4 TCRs were dominant at 160-218 and 743-854. Elevations in Spike-specific TCR breadth and depth followed administration of two AZD1222 doses.

With regard to this clone: The target antigen is unknown.

This sequence originates from an adult who received the AZD1222 COVID-19 vaccine. The specimen comprised peripheral blood, sampled 28 days after the second AZD1222 dose. This chain uses TRBV18 with TRBJ2-1, with 8 positions matching TRBD1. This CDR3 is CASSPGQGPHEQFF. CDR3 nucleotide sequence: TGTGCCAGCTCACCTGGACAGGGCCCCCATGAGCAGTTCTTC.